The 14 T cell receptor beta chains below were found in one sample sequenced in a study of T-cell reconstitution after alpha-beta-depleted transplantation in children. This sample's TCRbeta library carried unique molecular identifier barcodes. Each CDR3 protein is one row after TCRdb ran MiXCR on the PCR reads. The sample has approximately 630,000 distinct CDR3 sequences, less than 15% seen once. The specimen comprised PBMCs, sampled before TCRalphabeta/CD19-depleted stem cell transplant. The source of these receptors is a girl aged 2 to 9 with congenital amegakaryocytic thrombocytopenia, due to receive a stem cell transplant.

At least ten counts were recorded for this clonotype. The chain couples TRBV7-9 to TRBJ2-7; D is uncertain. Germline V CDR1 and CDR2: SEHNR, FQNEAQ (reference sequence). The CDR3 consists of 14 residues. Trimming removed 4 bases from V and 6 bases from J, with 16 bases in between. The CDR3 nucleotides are TGTGCCAGCAGCTCGCCCGCAGAATTAGGCGAGCAGTACTTC. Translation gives CASSSPAELGEQYF. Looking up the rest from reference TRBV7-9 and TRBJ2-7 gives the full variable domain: DTGVSQNPRHKITKRGQNVTFRCDPISEHNRLYWYRQTLGQGPEFLTYFQNEAQLEKSRLLSDRFSAERPKGSFSTLEIQRTEQGDSAMYLCASSSPAELGEQYFGPGTRLTVT.

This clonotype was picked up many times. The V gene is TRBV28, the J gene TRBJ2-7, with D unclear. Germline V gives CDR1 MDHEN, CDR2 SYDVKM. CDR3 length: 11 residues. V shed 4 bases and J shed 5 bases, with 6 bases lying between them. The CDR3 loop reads CASSSPDEQYF. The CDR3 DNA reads TGTGCCAGCAGTTCACCAGACGAGCAGTACTTC.

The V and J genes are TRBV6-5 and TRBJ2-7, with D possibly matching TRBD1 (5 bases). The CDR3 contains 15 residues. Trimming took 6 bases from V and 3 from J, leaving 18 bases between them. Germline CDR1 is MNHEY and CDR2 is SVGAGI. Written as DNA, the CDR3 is TGTGCCAGCAGATACCACGTTGGGCAGGGCTACGAGCAGTACTTC. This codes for CASRYHVGQGYEQYF.

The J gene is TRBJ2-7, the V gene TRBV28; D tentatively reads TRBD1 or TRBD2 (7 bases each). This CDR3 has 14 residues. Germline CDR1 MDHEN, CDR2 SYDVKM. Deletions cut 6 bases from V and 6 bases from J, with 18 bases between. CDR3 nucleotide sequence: TGTGCCAGCAGCGGGGGGACAGCGGGATTCGAGCAGTACTTC. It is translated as CASSGGTAGFEQYF.

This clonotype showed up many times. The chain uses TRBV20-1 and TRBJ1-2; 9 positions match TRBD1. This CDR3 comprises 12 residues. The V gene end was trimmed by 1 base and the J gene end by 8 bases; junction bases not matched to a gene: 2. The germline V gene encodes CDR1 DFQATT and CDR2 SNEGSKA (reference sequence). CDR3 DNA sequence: TGCAGTGCTAGAGGACAGGGGGGAGGCTACACCTTC. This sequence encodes CSARGQGGGYTF.

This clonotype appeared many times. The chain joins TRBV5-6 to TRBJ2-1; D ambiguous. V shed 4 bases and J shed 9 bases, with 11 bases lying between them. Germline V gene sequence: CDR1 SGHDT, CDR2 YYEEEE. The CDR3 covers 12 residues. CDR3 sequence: CASSRLTGEQFF. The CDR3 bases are TGTGCCAGCAGCCGTCTTACGGGTGAGCAGTTCTTC.

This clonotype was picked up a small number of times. Here the CDR3 reads CASSSKPLRGRETQYF. The CDR3 region has the DNA TGTGCCAGCAGCTCTAAGCCACTCAGGGGAAGAGAGACCCAGTACTTC. V usage is TRBV11-2 and J usage is TRBJ2-5; D is possibly TRBD1 (6 bases). CDR3 length: 16 residues. The V and J ends lost 4 bases and 4 bases respectively, with 19 bases between them. Germline V CDR1 and CDR2: SGHAT, FQNNGV.

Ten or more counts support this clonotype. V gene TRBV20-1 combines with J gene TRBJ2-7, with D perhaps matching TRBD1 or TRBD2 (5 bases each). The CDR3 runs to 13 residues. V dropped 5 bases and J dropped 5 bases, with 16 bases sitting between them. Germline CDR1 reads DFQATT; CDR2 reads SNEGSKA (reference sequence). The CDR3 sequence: CSAFSPGRHEQYF. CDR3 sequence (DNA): TGCAGTGCTTTCTCCCCGGGGCGTCACGAGCAGTACTTC.

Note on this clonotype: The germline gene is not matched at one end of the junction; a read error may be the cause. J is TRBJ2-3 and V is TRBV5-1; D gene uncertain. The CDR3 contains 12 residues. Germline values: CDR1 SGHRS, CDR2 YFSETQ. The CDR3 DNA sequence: TGCGCCAGCAGCTTACAAGCAGATACGCCGTATTTT. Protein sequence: CASSLQADTPYF.

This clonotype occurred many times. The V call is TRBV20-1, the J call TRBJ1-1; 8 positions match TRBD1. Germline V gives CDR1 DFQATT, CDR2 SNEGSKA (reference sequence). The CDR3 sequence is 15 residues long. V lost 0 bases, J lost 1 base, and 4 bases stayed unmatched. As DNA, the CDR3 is TGCAGTGCTAGAGATCGCACAGGGGGGAACACTGAAGCTTTCTTT. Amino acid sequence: CSARDRTGGNTEAFF.

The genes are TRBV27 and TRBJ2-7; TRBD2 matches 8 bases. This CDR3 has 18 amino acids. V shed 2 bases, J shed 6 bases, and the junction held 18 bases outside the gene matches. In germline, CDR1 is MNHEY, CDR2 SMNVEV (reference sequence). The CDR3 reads CASSLDPNAAGGRSEQYF. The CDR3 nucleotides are TGTGCCAGCAGTTTAGACCCCAACGCGGCGGGAGGCCGGAGCGAGCAGTACTTC.

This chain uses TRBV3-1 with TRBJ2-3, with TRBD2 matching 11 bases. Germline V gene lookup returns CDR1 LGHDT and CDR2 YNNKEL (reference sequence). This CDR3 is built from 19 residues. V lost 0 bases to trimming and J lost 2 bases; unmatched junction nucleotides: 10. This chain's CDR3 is CASSQESLAGGVNTDTQYF. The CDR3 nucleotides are TGTGCCAGCAGCCAAGAGTCGCTAGCGGGAGGCGTTAACACAGATACGCAGTATTTT.

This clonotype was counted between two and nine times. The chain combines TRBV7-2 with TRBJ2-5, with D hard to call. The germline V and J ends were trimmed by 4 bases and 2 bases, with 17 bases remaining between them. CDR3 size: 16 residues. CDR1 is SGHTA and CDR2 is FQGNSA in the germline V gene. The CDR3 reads CASSWQATWLQETQYF. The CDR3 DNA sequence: TGTGCCAGCAGCTGGCAGGCGACATGGCTACAAGAGACCCAGTACTTC.

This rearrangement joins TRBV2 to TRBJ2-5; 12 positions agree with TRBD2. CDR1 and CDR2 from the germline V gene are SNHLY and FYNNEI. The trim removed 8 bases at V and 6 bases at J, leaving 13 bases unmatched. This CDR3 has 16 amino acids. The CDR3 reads CASLGLAGSVQQTQYF. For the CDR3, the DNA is TGTGCCAGCCTGGGACTAGCGGGTTCCGTACAACAGACCCAGTACTTC.